This T cell receptor beta chain was profiled in a study of blood T cell repertoires in COVID-19 (TCRdb year 2020). With respect to the entire study: Samples from collaborators originated in the United States, Italy and Spain and spanned both the acute and convalescent phases of COVID-19. The prospective study material was composed of cDNA or gDNA derived from T cells, B-cell-depleted T cells, or PBMCs. The repertoires were released in a freely available public database meant as a resource for research on the immune response to SARS-CoV-2. A de-identified subject ID, COVID-19 status, age in years and sex were almost always included in the sample metadata. The samples were drawn from the first 160 participants of the ongoing ImmuneRACE study and from some 1,300 subjects provided by 6 global collaborators. Deeply sampled blood TCRbeta repertoires from subjects exposed to, actively infected with, or recovered from COVID-19 were included in the dataset. HLA class I and class II types, where available, came from metadata supplied by the sample provider rather than from assay-based typing. Points the paper makes about the study in general: Clinical and demographic metadata were provided uncurated, with the amount varying by source and participant.

Notes on this clone: Which antigen it targets is not known. No quality values exist for individual bases; no much larger clone is one base distant.

TCRbeta CDR3 regions were amplified from genomic DNA using the immunoSEQ Assay, a bias-controlled multiplex PCR. In the paper's pipeline: Within the assay, amplification of reference gene primers was used to estimate how many nucleated cells each sample contained. Sequence reads were collapsed and filtered to measure the absolute abundance of every unique TCRbeta CDR3 rearrangement. For each sample, productive Simpson clonality was calculated as the square root of Simpson's diversity index across productive rearrangements. TCRdb carries this immuneACCESS record with in-frame sequences only. Its versions omit some clonotypes, under half of them owing to an unresolved V gene in the studies checked, with the rest unexplained. From that table come the V and J calls and clone size; the DNA was used to work out D and trimming. Within this sample are 330,000 or so clones, with about nine tenths of them counted one time only. 1% of the sample is taken by the ten largest.

According to the germline V gene, CDR1 reads MNHEY and CDR2 reads SVGAGI. The germline ends are 8 bases apart after V is trimmed by 2 bases and J by 0 bases. The cysteine opens and the phenylalanine closes a CDR3 of 16 amino acids. The DNA shown is the 48-base CDR3, in frame from base 1. Enrolling through a virtual design, the prospective study's participants ranged in age from roughly 18 to 89 years and lived across about two dozen United States geographic areas. Cohort assignment in the prospective study relied on participant-reported clinical history from a screening survey and a study questionnaire. Exposed participants had been in contact, within 2 weeks of entering the study, with a person who had a PCR-confirmed or clinician-diagnosed case of COVID-19. Mobile phlebotomists in the prospective study collected whole blood, serum and a nasopharyngeal or oropharyngeal swab from every participant. Over a roughly two-month period, participants in the prospective study had the option of providing additional blood draws and questionnaires. Before DNA extraction, blood samples from the prospective study were shipped at room temperature or frozen.

This sequence originates from a woman under 40 who had been exposed to COVID-19. In this chain, TRBV6-5 is recombined with TRBJ1-6; no D gene can be assigned with confidence. Sequencing input: PBMCs or T cells enriched from blood (not recorded which). The DNA is as follows: TGTGCCAGCAGTTACGCGGCGAGCTCCTATAATTCACCCCTCCACTTT. Its protein is CASSYAASSYNSPLHF.